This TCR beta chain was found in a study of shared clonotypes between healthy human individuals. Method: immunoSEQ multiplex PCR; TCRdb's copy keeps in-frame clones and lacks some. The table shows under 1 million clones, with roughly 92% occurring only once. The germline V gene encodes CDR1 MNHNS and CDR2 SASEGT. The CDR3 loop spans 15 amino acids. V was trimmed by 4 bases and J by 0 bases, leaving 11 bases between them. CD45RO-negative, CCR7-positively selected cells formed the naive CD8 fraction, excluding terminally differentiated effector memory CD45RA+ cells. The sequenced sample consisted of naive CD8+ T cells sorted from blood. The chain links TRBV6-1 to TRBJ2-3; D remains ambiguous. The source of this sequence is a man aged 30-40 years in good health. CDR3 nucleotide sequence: TGTGCCAGCAGTGGATTCAGGAGTAGCACAGATACGCAGTATTTT. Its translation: CASSGFRSSTDTQYF.